This T cell receptor beta chain was captured in a study of T cells in Graves' hyperthyroidism and ophthalmopathy. Study-wide results and limits: It was a median about 6.5 months before onset that the model predicted ophthalmopathy. Blood samples included most of the expanded thyroid clonotypes exceeding 0.001. From stable hyperthyroidism, ophthalmopathy was set apart by a 13 V-J model.

RNA transcripts served as the template for amplifying TCR beta CDR3 regions. HTBI primers were used for first-round RT-PCR of the TCR CDR3. TCRdb re-called the multiplex PCR reads with MiXCR, one entry per CDR3 protein. The sample records 500,000 to 650,000 distinct CDR3 sequences, 40% to 55% being singletons. Diagnosis rested on symptoms, serum thyroxine and TRAb, thyroid ultrasound, and orbital computed tomography. The CDR3 extends over 16 amino acids. Unmatched junction bases numbered 11, after V lost 7 bases and J lost 3 bases. Looked up from germline, CDR1 is ENHRY and CDR2 is SYGVKD. This clonotype occurred many times. Its antigen is not known.

The V call is TRBV10-3, the J call TRBJ2-7; TRBD2 agrees at 11 bases. The source of this sequence is an adult woman with Graves' disease, either hyperthyroidism or ophthalmopathy (not recorded which). The material sequenced was peripheral blood or thyroid tissue (not recorded which). The CDR3 coding sequence is TGTGCCATCACTAGGACAGACGGGACTAGCGGCTACGAGCAGTACTTC. Its translation is CAITRTDGTSGYEQYF.